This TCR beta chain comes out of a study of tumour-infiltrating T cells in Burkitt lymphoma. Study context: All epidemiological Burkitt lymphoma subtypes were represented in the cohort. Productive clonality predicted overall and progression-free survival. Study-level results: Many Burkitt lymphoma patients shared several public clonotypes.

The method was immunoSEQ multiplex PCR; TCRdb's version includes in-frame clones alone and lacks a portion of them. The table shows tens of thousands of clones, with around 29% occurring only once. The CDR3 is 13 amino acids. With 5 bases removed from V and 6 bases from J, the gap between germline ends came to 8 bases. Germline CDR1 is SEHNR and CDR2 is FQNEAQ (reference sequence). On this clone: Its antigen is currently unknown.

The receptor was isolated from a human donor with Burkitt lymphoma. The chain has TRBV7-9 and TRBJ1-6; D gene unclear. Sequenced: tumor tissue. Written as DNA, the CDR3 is TGTGCCAGCAGCCCGGGGAGTAATTCACCCCTCCACTTT. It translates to CASSPGSNSPLHF.